The 25 T cell receptor beta chains below come from one sample, sequenced in a study of CD8+ T cells in alopecia areata. Sequencing relied on a cDNA template that was reverse transcribed from extracted RNA. This table comes from immunoSEQ multiplex PCR, and its TCRdb copy is limited to in-frame clones, with some not included. Of 100,000 to 150,000 clones in the sample, around 50% were seen once. Specimen: NKG2D-low CD8+ T cells sorted from blood. The receptors were gathered from a human donor with alopecia areata.

The chain couples TRBV29-1 to TRBJ1-1; D not resolved. Germline CDR1 reads SQVTM; CDR2 reads ANQGSEA. This CDR3 contains 11 residues. V lost 5 bases and J lost 0, with 4 bases in between. Written as DNA, the CDR3 is TGCAGCGTTCAATTGAACACTGAAGCTTTCTTT. Translation gives CSVQLNTEAFF.

Only a few counts were recorded for this clone. The chain uses TRBV5-1 and TRBJ2-7; 7 bases are shared with TRBD1. The junction had 2 bases not matched to a gene; V was cut back by 4 bases and J by 1 base. CDR3 length equals 13 residues. Germline CDR1 reads SGHRS; CDR2 reads YFSETQ. For the CDR3, the DNA is TGCGCCAGCAGCCCGGGACAGTCCTACGAGCAGTACTTC. Protein: CASSPGQSYEQYF.

This clone was detected only a few times. The chain uses TRBV29-1 and TRBJ2-3; maybe TRBD1 (5 bases). CDR3 size: 12 residues. Trimming cost V 3 bases and J 1 base, with 5 bases left between them. Germline V gene lookup returns CDR1 SQVTM and CDR2 ANQGSEA. The CDR3 DNA sequence: TGCAGCGTTGACAGGGGCACAGATACGCAGTATTTT. Amino acid sequence: CSVDRGTDTQYF.

The V call is TRBV29-1, the J call TRBJ1-2; no clear D gene. The CDR3 has 14 amino acids. Germline assignment: CDR1 SQVTM and CDR2 ANQGSEA. The V and J ends lost 1 base and 8 bases respectively, with 17 bases between them. The CDR3 DNA follows: TGCAGCGTTGAAGGATCGACCGAGGACCACGGCTACACCTTC. Encoded protein: CSVEGSTEDHGYTF.

The chain has TRBV29-1 and TRBJ2-6; D gene ambiguous. The V end was cut by 1 base, the J end by 2 bases, with 15 bases between. The CDR3 sequence is 17 residues long. Looked up from germline, CDR1 is SQVTM and CDR2 is ANQGSEA. CDR3 amino acids: CSVEVSVLGTGANVLTF. The CDR3, as DNA: TGCAGCGTTGAAGTCAGCGTCCTCGGCACTGGGGCCAACGTCCTGACTTTC. Supplemented by reference TRBV29-1 and TRBJ2-6, the full variable domain reads SAVISQKPSRDICQRGTSLTIQCQVDSQVTMMFWYRQQPGQSLTLIATANQGSEATYESGFVIDKFPISRPNLTFSTLTVSNMSPEDSSIYLCSVEVSVLGTGANVLTFGAGSRLTVL.

J is TRBJ1-2 and V is TRBV2; 9 bases are shared with TRBD1. This CDR3 is built from 13 residues. Germline V CDR1 and CDR2: SNHLY, FYNNEI. J gave up 3 bases and V 6 bases, and 2 bases lay outside the gene matches. This CDR3 is CASRGQGDYGYTF. The DNA of the CDR3 is TGTGCCAGCAGGGGACAGGGCGACTATGGCTACACCTTC.

This clone was seen more than once but under ten times. The chain combines TRBV6-4 with TRBJ1-2; tentatively, D is TRBD1 (6 bases). V was cut by 0 bases and J by 4 bases, with 12 bases left in between. The CDR3 consists of 15 residues. Germline assignment: CDR1 MRHNA and CDR2 SNTAGT. In DNA, the CDR3 is TGTGCCAGCAGTGACTCCGGGACATCAACCTATGGCTACACCTTC. Translated, it gives CASSDSGTSTYGYTF.

The J gene is TRBJ2-5, the V gene TRBV15, with D hard to call. The CDR3 sequence is 12 residues long. V was pared by 3 bases and J by 7 bases, with 9 bases between. CDR1 LNHNV and CDR2 YYDKDF come from the germline V gene (reference sequence). In nucleotides, the CDR3 is TGTGCCACCAGCAGTGTCTCGGGGACCCAGTACTTC. The encoded protein is CATSSVSGTQYF.

With respect to this clone: A read error may be the cause here, since a much bigger clone is one base away. Other DNA sequences in this specimen translate into the identical CDR3. The chain is built from TRBV7-8 and TRBJ2-2; D gene unclear. This CDR3 contains 12 residues. V was cut by 4 bases and J by 2 bases, with 2 bases left in between. CDR1 is SGHVS and CDR2 is FQNEAQ in the germline V gene. Written as DNA, the CDR3 is TGTGCCAGCAGCTCAAACACCGGGGAGCTGTTTTTT. This codes for CASSSNTGELFF.

J is TRBJ1-4 and V is TRBV28; unclear D gene. The V and J ends lost 5 bases and 7 bases respectively, with 14 bases between them. This CDR3 contains 14 residues. Germline-derived CDR1 and CDR2 are MDHEN and SYDVKM. CDR3 residues: CASSPGSEGEKLFF. The CDR3 region has the DNA TGTGCCAGCAGTCCGGGGAGCGAAGGTGAAAAACTGTTTTTT.

The chain recombines TRBV29-1 with TRBJ1-1; a possible D gene is TRBD1 (5 bases). Trimming cost V 7 bases and J 5 bases, with 11 bases left between them. Germline V gives CDR1 SQVTM, CDR2 ANQGSEA. There are 11 residues in the CDR3. The CDR3 sequence: CSGDGGTEAFF. The CDR3 bases are TGCAGCGGTGACGGGGGAACTGAAGCTTTCTTT.

V and J are TRBV27 and TRBJ2-7; tentative D call: TRBD1 (5 bases). Trimming stripped 6 bases from V and 5 bases from J, with 8 bases between. The CDR3 has 11 amino acids. Per germline, CDR1 MNHEY and CDR2 SMNVEV (reference sequence). The CDR3 region has the DNA TGTGCCAGCAGCCAAGGGGACGAGCAGTACTTC. It yields the protein CASSQGDEQYF.

The chain combines TRBV30 with TRBJ2-1; TRBD1 aligns across 9 bases. This CDR3 is 14 amino acids long. The V gene end was trimmed by 5 bases and the J gene end by 6 bases; junction bases not matched to a gene: 8. The germline CDR1 and CDR2 sequences are GTSNPN and SVGIG (reference sequence). This chain's CDR3 is CAWDGTGMFNEQFF. In DNA form, the CDR3 reads TGTGCCTGGGACGGGACAGGGATGTTCAATGAGCAGTTCTTC. The full variable domain, in which reference TRBV30 and TRBJ2-1 provide the parts outside the CDR3, is SQTIHQWPATLVQPVGSPLSLECTVEGTSNPNLYWYRQAAGRGLQLLFYSVGIGQISSEVPQNLSASRPQDRQFILSSKKLLLSDSGFYLCAWDGTGMFNEQFFGPGTRLTVL.

J is TRBJ2-3 and V is TRBV19; TRBD1 matches at 9 bases. Per germline, CDR1 LNHDA and CDR2 SQIVND (reference sequence). This CDR3 contains 16 residues. The ends lost 1 base at V and 4 bases at J; junction bases unmatched: 6. Here the CDR3 DNA reads TGTGCCAGTAGTATAGTTGGGACAGGGCCCGCAGATACGCAGTATTTT. Translating it yields CASSIVGTGPADTQYF.

This clone has only one observation. V usage is TRBV27 and J usage is TRBJ2-1; D is undetermined. The CDR3 is 14 residues long. Per the germline V gene, CDR1 is MNHEY and CDR2 is SMNVEV (reference sequence). V was pared by 5 bases and J by 7 bases, with 15 bases between. DNA for the CDR3: TGTGCCAGCAGTCCCTCCCCCTTGGGGAATGAGCAGTTCTTC. It codes for CASSPSPLGNEQFF.

This chain connects TRBV2 to TRBJ2-7, with a tentative D call TRBD1 (5 bases). Trimming took 8 bases from V and 8 from J, leaving 16 bases between them. The CDR3 contains 12 residues. Germline-derived CDR1 and CDR2 are SNHLY and FYNNEI. The CDR3 coding sequence is TGTGCCAGCTCTCCTGACAGTTCGCAGCAGTACTTC. This codes for CASSPDSSQQYF. The entire variable domain, with the rest obtained from reference TRBV2 and TRBJ2-7, is as follows: EPEVTQTPSHQVTQMGQEVILRCVPISNHLYFYWYRQILGQKVEFLVSFYNNEISEKSEIFDDQFSVERPDGSNFTLKIRSTKLEDSAMYFCASSPDSSQQYFGPGTRLTVT.

The sample holds one count of this clone. The chain combines TRBV5-4 with TRBJ2-1; perhaps TRBD1 as D (5 bases). CDR3 size: 11 residues. Trimming pared 7 bases from V and 6 bases from J, leaving 8 bases between. Germline V CDR1 and CDR2: SGHNT, YYREEE (reference sequence). CDR3: CASGHSNEQFF. As DNA, the CDR3 is TGTGCCAGCGGACATAGCAATGAGCAGTTCTTC.

The rearrangement links TRBV20-1 to TRBJ2-7; no firm D call. CDR3 length: 11 amino acids. CDR1 is DFQATT and CDR2 is SNEGSKA in the germline V gene (reference sequence). V lost 6 bases and J 12 bases, leaving 18 bases between the germline ends. CDR3 coding DNA: TGCAGTGCCGATGGAACGTCTGGTGTGTACTTC. Translated: CSADGTSGVYF.

The rearrangement uses TRBV5-4 and TRBJ1-2, with D maybe TRBD1 (5 bases). The CDR3 sequence is 15 residues long. Trimming cost V 4 bases and J 4 bases, with 17 bases left between them. Looked up from germline, CDR1 is SGHNT and CDR2 is YYREEE (reference sequence). The CDR3 nucleotides read TGTGCCAGCAGCACCCAAGGGGATGGTAGCTATGGCTACACCTTC. It is translated as CASSTQGDGSYGYTF.

The J gene is TRBJ2-5, the V gene TRBV5-6; TRBD2 might be the D (6 bases). The CDR3 is 13 amino acids. Trimming stripped 2 bases from V and 13 bases from J, with 18 bases between. From germline, CDR1 is SGHDT and CDR2 YYEEEE. The CDR3 region is CASSLGTSRERYF. CDR3 DNA sequence: TGTGCCAGCAGCTTAGGGACTTCGAGAGAACGGTACTTC.

The chain combines TRBV5-1 with TRBJ2-6, with D hard to call. Per the germline V gene, CDR1 is SGHRS and CDR2 is YFSETQ. Trimming shortened V by 1 base and J by 2 bases, and 10 bases separated the two germline ends. This CDR3 contains 16 residues. The CDR3 loop reads CASSLNLGTGANVLTF. For the CDR3, the DNA is TGCGCCAGCAGCTTGAATTTAGGGACTGGGGCCAACGTCCTGACTTTC.

The V gene is TRBV9, the J gene TRBJ2-2, with D tentatively TRBD2 (6 bases). Per germline, CDR1 SGDLS and CDR2 YYNGEE. V shed 6 bases and J shed 14 bases, with 20 bases lying between them. This CDR3 is 13 amino acids long. CDR3 sequence reads: CASNPTMGEDLFF. In DNA form, the CDR3 reads TGTGCCAGCAATCCCACGATGGGGGAGGACCTGTTTTTT.

The V gene is TRBV29-1, the J gene TRBJ1-1; D gene ambiguous. The CDR3 spans 9 residues. Germline loops: CDR1 SQVTM, CDR2 ANQGSEA. Between the trimmed V and J ends, which lost 4 bases and 7 bases, there was a span of 4 bases. The CDR3 here is CSVGFEAFF. The CDR3 DNA sequence: TGCAGCGTTGGGTTTGAAGCTTTCTTT. Using reference TRBV29-1 and TRBJ1-1 for the parts outside the CDR3, the full variable domain is SAVISQKPSRDICQRGTSLTIQCQVDSQVTMMFWYRQQPGQSLTLIATANQGSEATYESGFVIDKFPISRPNLTFSTLTVSNMSPEDSSIYLCSVGFEAFFGQGTRLTVV.

The J gene is TRBJ1-2, the V gene TRBV27; tentatively, D is TRBD1 (6 bases). With 0 bases removed from V and 8 bases from J, the gap between germline ends came to 10 bases. This CDR3 is built from 13 residues. Germline V gene data show CDR1 as MNHEY and CDR2 as SMNVEV (reference sequence). CDR3 nucleotides: TGTGCCAGCAGTTTATCGGGGGCGCAAGGCTACACCTTC. Amino acids: CASSLSGAQGYTF.

The chain joins TRBV29-1 to TRBJ2-2; 8 nucleotides align to TRBD1. The germline V gene has CDR1 SQVTM and CDR2 ANQGSEA. The V and J ends lost 1 base and 5 bases, in that order; junction bases with no gene match: 3. The CDR3 is 14 residues long. The CDR3 bases are TGCAGCGTTGAAGCCCGACAGGGGACCGGGGAGCTGTTTTTT. Translated: CSVEARQGTGELFF.